This is a list of T cell receptor beta chains from one sample in a study of beta chain features in type 1 diabetes. Produced via immunoSEQ multiplex PCR; TCRdb's table is partial and in-frame only. The repertoire has approximately 250,000 clones, around 25% of them found once; the top ten carry over 0.01%. The sample taken for sequencing was naive CD4+ T cells from blood. These TCRs come from a woman in her thirties with type 1 diabetes. Each CDR3 is given with its conserved first and last residue. The D gene is left open where the match is weak. The size field is filled for only some rows; it gives once, few, many or a size class.

j_call: TRBJ1-1; v_call: TRBV5-1; clone_size: NA; d_call: NA; cdr3_aa: CASSLQEMPSEAFF; cdr3_nt: TGCGCCAGCAGCTTGCAGGAAATGCCCTCAGAAGCTTTCTTT
j_call: TRBJ1-2; v_call: TRBV7-9; clone_size: few; d_call: TRBD1; cdr3_aa: CASSLQGGVYGYTF; cdr3_nt: TGTGCCAGCAGCTTACAGGGGGGCGTCTATGGCTACACCTTC
j_call: TRBJ1-1; v_call: TRBV9; clone_size: NA; d_call: TRBD1; cdr3_aa: CASSTDRGNTEAFF; cdr3_nt: TGTGCCAGCAGCACCGACAGGGGGAACACTGAAGCTTTCTTT
j_call: TRBJ1-5; v_call: TRBV18; clone_size: NA; d_call: TRBD1; cdr3_aa: CASSFTQGALGNQPQHF; cdr3_nt: TGTGCCAGCTCATTCACACAGGGGGCCTTAGGCAATCAGCCCCAGCATTTT
j_call: TRBJ2-2; v_call: TRBV4-2; clone_size: few; d_call: TRBD2; cdr3_aa: CASSPEAGGANTGELFF; cdr3_nt: TGTGCCAGCAGCCCAGAAGCGGGGGGCGCGAACACCGGGGAGCTGTTTTTT
j_call: TRBJ2-7; v_call: TRBV5-4; clone_size: NA; d_call: NA; cdr3_aa: CASSLTKSSYEQYF; cdr3_nt: TGTGCCAGCAGCTTGACCAAGAGCTCCTACGAGCAGTACTTC
j_call: TRBJ2-1; v_call: TRBV11-2; clone_size: NA; d_call: TRBD1; cdr3_aa: CASSQRTGSPQFF; cdr3_nt: TGTGCCAGCAGCCAGAGGACAGGTTCTCCGCAGTTCTTC
j_call: TRBJ1-4; v_call: TRBV5-1; clone_size: NA; d_call: TRBD1; cdr3_aa: CASSSRGLKEKLFF; cdr3_nt: TGCGCCAGCAGCTCCAGGGGGCTAAAGGAAAAACTGTTTTTT
j_call: TRBJ1-2; v_call: TRBV5-6; clone_size: NA; d_call: NA; cdr3_aa: CASKLHHGYTF; cdr3_nt: TGTGCCAGCAAGCTTCACCATGGCTACACCTTC
j_call: TRBJ2-7; v_call: TRBV7-7; clone_size: NA; d_call: NA; cdr3_aa: CASSLGTGDEQYF; cdr3_nt: TGTGCTAGCAGCTTAGGCACGGGGGACGAGCAGTACTTC
j_call: TRBJ2-3; v_call: TRBV6-5; clone_size: NA; d_call: NA; cdr3_aa: CASSYAGGSDTQYF; cdr3_nt: TGTGCCAGCAGTTACGCCGGAGGGTCAGATACGCAGTATTTT
j_call: TRBJ1-2; v_call: TRBV25-1; clone_size: few; d_call: NA; cdr3_aa: CASSGPGRNYGYTF; cdr3_nt: TGTGCCAGCAGTGGCCCAGGAAGAAACTATGGCTACACCTTC
j_call: TRBJ1-1; v_call: TRBV29-1; clone_size: NA; d_call: NA; cdr3_aa: CSVGTEQEAFF; cdr3_nt: TGCAGCGTTGGTACAGAACAAGAAGCTTTCTTT
j_call: TRBJ2-3; v_call: TRBV6-5; clone_size: few; d_call: TRBD1; cdr3_aa: CASGTGHTDTQYF; cdr3_nt: TGTGCCAGCGGGACAGGGCACACAGATACGCAGTATTTT
j_call: TRBJ2-2; v_call: TRBV11-1; clone_size: few; d_call: NA; cdr3_aa: CASSLQELSGELFF; cdr3_nt: TGTGCCAGCAGCTTACAGGAACTCTCCGGGGAGCTGTTTTTT
j_call: TRBJ2-1; v_call: TRBV11-2; clone_size: few; d_call: TRBD2; cdr3_aa: CASSLELAGSYNEQFF; cdr3_nt: TGTGCCAGCAGCTTAGAACTAGCGGGGTCCTACAATGAGCAGTTCTTC
j_call: TRBJ1-5; v_call: TRBV6-6; clone_size: NA; d_call: TRBD1; cdr3_aa: CASSYHIGTGEAAQHF; cdr3_nt: TGTGCCAGCAGTTACCACATCGGGACAGGAGAAGCAGCCCAGCATTTT
j_call: TRBJ2-7; v_call: TRBV6-5; clone_size: NA; d_call: TRBD1; cdr3_aa: CASSKGQGVSYEQYF; cdr3_nt: TGTGCCAGCAGTAAAGGACAGGGGGTCTCCTACGAGCAGTACTTC
j_call: TRBJ2-7; v_call: TRBV7-8; clone_size: NA; d_call: TRBD2; cdr3_aa: CASSLPALASSYEQYF; cdr3_nt: TGTGCCAGCAGCTTGCCTGCACTAGCGAGCTCCTACGAGCAGTACTTC
j_call: TRBJ2-6; v_call: TRBV2; clone_size: NA; d_call: NA; cdr3_aa: CASTKEVSGANVLTF; cdr3_nt: TGTGCCAGCACTAAGGAGGTCTCTGGGGCCAACGTCCTGACTTTC
j_call: TRBJ2-7; v_call: TRBV5-1; clone_size: once; d_call: NA; cdr3_aa: CASSLGVSADSYEQYF; cdr3_nt: TGCGCCAGCAGCTTAGGTGTGAGCGCAGACTCCTACGAGCAGTACTTC
j_call: TRBJ2-3; v_call: TRBV7-9; clone_size: NA; d_call: TRBD1; cdr3_aa: CASSRPGTGITDTQYF; cdr3_nt: TGTGCCAGCAGCCGCCCCGGGACAGGTATCACAGATACGCAGTATTTT
j_call: TRBJ2-7; v_call: TRBV7-9; clone_size: NA; d_call: NA; cdr3_aa: CASSLARRGSYEQYF; cdr3_nt: TGTGCCAGCAGCTTAGCGCGCAGAGGCTCCTACGAGCAGTACTTC
j_call: TRBJ2-2; v_call: TRBV2; clone_size: NA; d_call: TRBD1; cdr3_aa: CASSLRRTGSNTGELFF; cdr3_nt: TGTGCCAGCAGTCTAAGGAGGACAGGGTCGAACACCGGGGAGCTGTTTTTT
j_call: TRBJ2-1; v_call: TRBV5-4; clone_size: NA; d_call: TRBD2; cdr3_aa: CASSLGLAGGLYNEQFF; cdr3_nt: TGTGCCAGCAGCTTGGGACTAGCGGGAGGGCTGTACAATGAGCAGTTCTTC
j_call: TRBJ2-7; v_call: TRBV25-1; clone_size: few; d_call: NA; cdr3_aa: CASRPTGAYEQYF; cdr3_nt: TGTGCCAGCCGACCGACAGGAGCCTACGAGCAGTACTTC
j_call: TRBJ2-1; v_call: TRBV27; clone_size: few; d_call: TRBD2; cdr3_aa: CASSPVAGGSNEQFF; cdr3_nt: TGTGCCAGCAGTCCCGTAGCGGGAGGCAGCAATGAGCAGTTCTTC
j_call: TRBJ1-1; v_call: TRBV29-1; clone_size: NA; d_call: NA; cdr3_aa: CSVEANRGTEAFF; cdr3_nt: TGCAGCGTTGAAGCCAATCGGGGCACTGAAGCTTTCTTT